The 26 T cell receptor beta chains presented below share a single source sample, sequenced in a study of spatial heterogeneity in lung cancer. From the 5' RACE reads, TCRdb called clonotypes with MiXCR, one entry per CDR3 protein. The table lists more than 85,000 distinct CDR3 sequences, 7.5% to 10% of them singletons, with about 7% in the top ten. Regarding time point: sample taken at primary tumor resection. From tumor, nontumor lung or frozen PBMC, whole RNA was taken unsorted for sequencing. Sequencing used PBMCs, obtained at surgery. These receptors were obtained from a male donor with early-stage non-small cell lung cancer.

This clonotype has at least ten counts. In DNA form, the CDR3 reads TGTGCCAGCAGCTCCACGGGGGGGCGAGCCGGGGAGCTGTTTTTT. Translating it yields CASSSTGGRAGELFF. The chain joins TRBV7-9 to TRBJ2-2; 8 nucleotides match TRBD2. The CDR3 has 15 residues. The V gene's germline CDR1 is SEHNR and CDR2 FQNEAQ (reference sequence). V was clipped by 4 bases and J by 6 bases; unmatched bases: 7. The full variable domain, rest sourced from reference TRBV7-9 and TRBJ2-2, is DTGVSQNPRHKITKRGQNVTFRCDPISEHNRLYWYRQTLGQGPEFLTYFQNEAQLEKSRLLSDRFSAERPKGSFSTLEIQRTEQGDSAMYLCASSSTGGRAGELFFGEGSRLTVL.

V usage is TRBV2 and J usage is TRBJ1-5; 8 bases align to TRBD1. The V segment lost 7 bases and the J segment 4 bases; nucleotides outside the gene matches: 3. The CDR3 length is 13 residues. Germline CDR1 SNHLY, CDR2 FYNNEI. The CDR3 bases are TGTGCCAGCACAGGGGGCCCTAATCAGCCCCAGCATTTT. Amino acid sequence: CASTGGPNQPQHF.

This clonotype has at least ten counts. The gene calls are TRBV2 and TRBJ2-3; TRBD2 agrees at 14 bases. Germline V lookup: CDR1 SNHLY, CDR2 FYNNEI. The CDR3 covers 16 residues. With 8 bases clipped from V and 0 bases from J, the junction kept 4 bases outside the gene matches. In nucleotides, the CDR3 is TGTGCCAGCGAGACTAGCGGGGGGGCTAGCACAGATACGCAGTATTTT. Residues: CASETSGGASTDTQYF. Combining the CDR3 with reference TRBV2 and TRBJ2-3 gives the whole variable domain EPEVTQTPSHQVTQMGQEVILRCVPISNHLYFYWYRQILGQKVEFLVSFYNNEISEKSEIFDDQFSVERPDGSNFTLKIRSTKLEDSAMYFCASETSGGASTDTQYFGPGTRLTVL.

This clonotype was seen at least ten times. The V call is TRBV4-3, the J call TRBJ2-1; either TRBD1 or TRBD2 may supply D (7 bases each). Germline CDR1 and CDR2: LGHNA and YSLEER. The CDR3 spans 18 residues. Trimming removed 3 bases from V and 6 bases from J, with 24 bases in between. CDR3 sequence: CASSHPDGAGAGGNEQFF. The DNA of the CDR3 is TGCGCCAGCAGCCACCCTGATGGGGCGGGAGCAGGGGGCAATGAGCAGTTCTTC.

V is TRBV20-1 and J is TRBJ2-3, with D perhaps matching TRBD2 (6 bases). CDR1 and CDR2 (germline): DFQATT, SNEGSKA (reference sequence). V was clipped by 0 bases and J by 1 base, with 8 bases between them. The CDR3 is 14 residues long. CDR3 residues: CSARDGGRTDTQYF. For the CDR3, the DNA is TGCAGTGCTAGAGACGGGGGACGCACAGATACGCAGTATTTT.

This clonotype was detected ten times or more. The chain couples TRBV10-3 to TRBJ1-1, with D unclear. There are 13 residues in the CDR3. Germline CDR1 ENHRY, CDR2 SYGVKD. Trimming removed 6 bases from V and 7 bases from J, with 15 bases in between. CDR3 sequence (DNA): TGTGCCATCAGCCCCCAGGAGCGGGTTGAAGCTTTCTTT. Its translation: CAISPQERVEAFF.

This clonotype was found many times. V and J are TRBV9 and TRBJ2-5; no clear D. Germline CDR1 and CDR2: SGDLS and YYNGEE. The CDR3 is 14 residues long. Deletions cut 0 bases from V and 5 bases from J, with 11 bases between. For the CDR3, the DNA is TGTGCCAGCAGCGTAGGCTTACACGGGGAGACCCAGTACTTC. It is translated as CASSVGLHGETQYF.

The sample holds a few counts of this clonotype. The V and J genes are TRBV5-1 and TRBJ2-1, with 13 bases fitting TRBD2. Germline V gene data show CDR1 as SGHRS and CDR2 as YFSETQ. This CDR3 has 15 residues. J was trimmed by 9 bases and V by 4 bases; bases with no gene match: 7. The CDR3, as DNA: TGCGCCAGCAGCCCGGGACTAGCGGGAATCGTTGAGCAGTTCTTC. This sequence encodes CASSPGLAGIVEQFF. The full variable domain, with the rest looked up from reference TRBV5-1 and TRBJ2-1, is KAGVTQTPRYLIKTRGQQVTLSCSPISGHRSVSWYQQTPGQGLQFLFEYFSETQRNKGNFPGRFSGRQFSNSRSEMNVSTLELGDSALYLCASSPGLAGIVEQFFGPGTRLTVL.

The sample holds a few counts of this clonotype. V usage is TRBV5-6 and J usage is TRBJ2-5; 7 bases match TRBD1. With V trimmed by 3 bases and J by 5 bases, 4 bases remained unmatched. The CDR3 is 13 residues long. The germline V gene encodes CDR1 SGHDT and CDR2 YYEEEE. The chain's CDR3 is CASSYRDSETQYF. The CDR3 DNA reads TGTGCCAGCAGCTACCGGGACAGTGAGACCCAGTACTTC.

On this clonotype: Compared with germline, one end of the junction differs, possibly owing to a read error. This chain uses TRBV7-9 with TRBJ2-3; D may be TRBD2 (6 bases). The CDR3 length is 13 residues. Germline V gene sequence: CDR1 SEHNR, CDR2 FQNEAQ (reference sequence). Here the CDR3 reads CASSETSKDTRYF. The CDR3 DNA reads as TGTGCCAGCAGCGAGACTAGTAAAGATACGCGGTATTTT.

This clonotype was recorded at least ten times. The chain recombines TRBV5-1 with TRBJ1-5, with D possibly being TRBD1 (5 bases). This CDR3 is built from 14 residues. The V gene lost 0 bases and the J gene lost 6 bases, with 10 bases spanning the gap. The germline gives CDR1 SGHRS, CDR2 YFSETQ. The CDR3 DNA sequence: TGCGCCAGCAGCTTGGAGGGGTCGAGTCAGCCCCAGCATTTT. Its protein product is CASSLEGSSQPQHF.

This chain connects TRBV7-8 to TRBJ1-1, with D unclear. This CDR3 is 13 amino acids long. The ends were cut back, 2 bases at V and 3 bases at J, with 7 bases in the middle. From germline, CDR1 is SGHVS and CDR2 FQNEAQ. CDR3 sequence: CASSLTDDTEAFF. The CDR3 region has the DNA TGTGCCAGCAGCTTAACAGATGACACTGAAGCTTTCTTT.

This chain connects TRBV20-1 to TRBJ1-2; maybe TRBD1 (5 bases). V was clipped by 5 bases and J by 6 bases, with 10 bases between them. The germline CDR1 and CDR2 sequences are DFQATT and SNEGSKA (reference sequence). The CDR3 extends over 11 amino acids. This CDR3 is CSAPAGHGYTF. In nucleotides, the CDR3 is TGCAGTGCTCCAGCAGGGCATGGCTACACCTTC.

This clonotype was seen at least ten times. The genes are TRBV5-1 and TRBJ2-5, with TRBD2 identical over 9 bases. The CDR3 has 14 residues. The V gene end was trimmed by 3 bases and the J gene end by 5 bases; junction bases not matched to a gene: 5. CDR1 is SGHRS and CDR2 is YFSETQ in the germline V gene. CDR3 residues: CASSSGLATETQYF. The CDR3 nucleotides read TGCGCCAGCAGCTCAGGACTAGCGACGGAGACCCAGTACTTC.

This clonotype occurred many times. The chain couples TRBV11-2 to TRBJ1-2; TRBD1 aligns across 8 bases. From germline, CDR1 is SGHAT and CDR2 FQNNGV. The length of the CDR3 is 16 residues. V lost 8 bases and J lost 4; bases outside the gene matches: 15. This chain's CDR3 is CASASAGDRSGYGYTF. Written as DNA, the CDR3 is TGTGCCAGCGCTTCGGCTGGGGACAGGAGCGGCTATGGCTACACCTTC.

This chain joins TRBV7-8 and TRBJ2-5; D is unclear. V shed 6 bases and J shed 2 bases, with 7 bases lying between them. CDR3 length equals 12 residues. The V gene's germline CDR1 is SGHVS and CDR2 FQNEAQ. CDR3 amino acids: CASRPDQETQYF. Written as DNA, the CDR3 is TGTGCCAGCAGACCCGATCAAGAGACCCAGTACTTC.

Only a few counts were recorded for this clonotype. The V gene is TRBV27, the J gene TRBJ2-1; TRBD1 aligns across 7 bases. This CDR3 is 17 amino acids long. Looked up from germline, CDR1 is MNHEY and CDR2 is SMNVEV (reference sequence). With V trimmed by 3 bases and J by 0 bases, 8 bases remained unmatched. In DNA form, the CDR3 reads TGTGCCAGCAGTTTCTTGAGGGGGCAAAGCTCCTACAATGAGCAGTTCTTC. Translated: CASSFLRGQSSYNEQFF.

The chain joins TRBV5-1 to TRBJ2-1, with D perhaps assigned TRBD1 or TRBD2 (5 bases each). The germline V gene encodes CDR1 SGHRS and CDR2 YFSETQ. The CDR3 spans 15 residues. V lost 4 bases and J 4 bases, leaving 15 bases between the germline ends. CDR3 in DNA: TGCGCCAGCAGCCCAGCCGGGACGGAATACAATGAGCAGTTCTTC. Translation: CASSPAGTEYNEQFF.

This clonotype was counted only a few times. The rearrangement links TRBV4-2 to TRBJ1-1; D is ambiguous. The length of the CDR3 is 14 residues. Germline V gives CDR1 LGHNA, CDR2 YNFKEQ. V dropped 6 bases and J dropped 3 bases, with 14 bases sitting between them. The CDR3 spells CASRPPGVYTEAFF. The CDR3 nucleotides read TGTGCCAGCAGACCACCCGGAGTGTACACTGAAGCTTTCTTT.

This clonotype was recorded at least ten times. The chain recombines TRBV5-1 with TRBJ1-1, with a weak D call TRBD1 (6 bases). Looked up from germline, CDR1 is SGHRS and CDR2 is YFSETQ. Trimming left V 3 bases short and J 0 bases short, with 9 bases between. The CDR3 loop spans 14 amino acids. The CDR3 spells CASSSDRLNTEAFF. The DNA of the CDR3 is TGCGCCAGCAGCTCTGACAGGTTGAACACTGAAGCTTTCTTT. The full variable domain, rest sourced from reference TRBV5-1 and TRBJ1-1, is KAGVTQTPRYLIKTRGQQVTLSCSPISGHRSVSWYQQTPGQGLQFLFEYFSETQRNKGNFPGRFSGRQFSNSRSEMNVSTLELGDSALYLCASSSDRLNTEAFFGQGTRLTVV.

This clonotype has only a few counts. The chain is built from TRBV29-1 and TRBJ2-5; 10 bases agree with TRBD2. The CDR3 is 15 residues long. The junction had 5 bases not matched to a gene; V was cut back by 4 bases and J by 0 bases. Germline V CDR1 and CDR2: SQVTM, ANQGSEA. CDR3 residues: CSVVKTSGNQETQYF. The CDR3 DNA reads TGCAGCGTTGTCAAAACTAGCGGGAACCAAGAGACCCAGTACTTC.

This clonotype turned up a few times. The chain combines TRBV20-1 with TRBJ1-4; D may be TRBD1 (6 bases). The V gene lost 6 bases and the J gene lost 4 bases, with 12 bases spanning the gap. This CDR3 region has 13 residues. The germline CDR1 and CDR2 sequences are DFQATT and SNEGSKA (reference sequence). The CDR3 sequence is CSAGGHYNEKLFF. The DNA for the CDR3 is TGCAGTGCGGGGGGACATTATAATGAAAAACTGTTTTTT.

This clonotype has only a few counts. V gene TRBV20-1 combines with J gene TRBJ1-4; the match to TRBD1 covers 7 bases. This CDR3 is built from 16 residues. J gave up 1 base and V 1 base, and 6 bases lay outside the gene matches. CDR1 and CDR2 (germline): DFQATT, SNEGSKA (reference sequence). In DNA form, the CDR3 reads TGCAGTGCTAGAGGGAGGGGGCGTTTAACTAATGAAAAACTGTTTTTT. Residues: CSARGRGRLTNEKLFF.

J is TRBJ1-4 and V is TRBV6-5; D unclear. This CDR3 is built from 15 residues. Between the trimmed V and J ends, which lost 0 bases and 0 bases, there was a span of 5 bases. From germline, CDR1 is MNHEY and CDR2 SVGAGI. CDR3 DNA sequence: TGTGCCAGCAGTTACTCGACTGCAACTAATGAAAAACTGTTTTTT. Translation: CASSYSTATNEKLFF.

In its sample, this clonotype was seen many times. The chain combines TRBV29-1 with TRBJ2-3, with D tentatively TRBD2 (6 bases). Trimming removed 7 bases from V and 4 bases from J, with 12 bases in between. The CDR3 has 12 amino acids. From germline, CDR1 is SQVTM and CDR2 ANQGSEA. For the CDR3, the DNA is TGCAGCGGGCGGGGTGCCGCAGATACGCAGTATTTT. Its protein is CSGRGAADTQYF.

Many counts were recorded for this clonotype. V and J are TRBV29-1 and TRBJ2-1; 8 bases are a match to TRBD2. Losses at the gene ends were 6 bases for V and 7 bases for J; bases not matched to a gene: 14. The CDR3 has 15 residues. The germline CDR1 and CDR2 sequences are SQVTM and ANQGSEA. CDR3 sequence reads: CSVSDRGGRINEQFF. In DNA, the CDR3 is TGCAGCGTGTCTGATAGGGGCGGGAGGATAAATGAGCAGTTCTTC.